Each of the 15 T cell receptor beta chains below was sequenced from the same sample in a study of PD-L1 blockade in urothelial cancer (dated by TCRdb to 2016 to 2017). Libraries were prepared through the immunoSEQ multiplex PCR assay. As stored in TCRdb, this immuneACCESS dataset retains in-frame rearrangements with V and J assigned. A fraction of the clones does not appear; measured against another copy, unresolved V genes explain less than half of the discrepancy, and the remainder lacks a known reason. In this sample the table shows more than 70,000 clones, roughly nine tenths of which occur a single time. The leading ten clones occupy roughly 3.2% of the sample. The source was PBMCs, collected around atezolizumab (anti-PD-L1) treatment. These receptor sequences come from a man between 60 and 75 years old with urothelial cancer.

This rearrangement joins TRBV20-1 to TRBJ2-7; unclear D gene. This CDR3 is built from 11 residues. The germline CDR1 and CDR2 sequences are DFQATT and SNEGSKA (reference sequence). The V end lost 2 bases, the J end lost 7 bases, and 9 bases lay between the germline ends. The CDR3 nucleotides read TGCAGTGCTAGACCAGATTCTGAGCAGTACTTC. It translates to CSARPDSEQYF.

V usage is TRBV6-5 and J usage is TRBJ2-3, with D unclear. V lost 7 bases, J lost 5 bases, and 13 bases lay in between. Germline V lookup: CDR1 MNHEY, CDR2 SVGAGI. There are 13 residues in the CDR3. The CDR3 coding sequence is TGTGCCAGCAACCCTCCCGGGTTAGATACGCAGTATTTT. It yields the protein CASNPPGLDTQYF.

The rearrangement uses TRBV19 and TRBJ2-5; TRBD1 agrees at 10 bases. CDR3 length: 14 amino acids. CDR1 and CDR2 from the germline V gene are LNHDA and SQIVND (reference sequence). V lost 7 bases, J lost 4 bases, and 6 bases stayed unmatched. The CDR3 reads CASTPGQGPETQYF. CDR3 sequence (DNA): TGTGCCAGTACCCCGGGACAGGGGCCAGAGACCCAGTACTTC.

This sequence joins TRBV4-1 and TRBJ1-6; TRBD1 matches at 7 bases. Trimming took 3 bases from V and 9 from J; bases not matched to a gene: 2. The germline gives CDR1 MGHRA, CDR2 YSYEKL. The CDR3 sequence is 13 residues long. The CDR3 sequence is CASSQGTASPLHF. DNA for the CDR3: TGCGCCAGCAGCCAGGGGACAGCTTCACCCCTCCACTTT.

The CDR3 region has the DNA TGCGCCAGCAGCTTACGGGACAACGTCAATGAGCAGTTCTTC. Translating it yields CASSLRDNVNEQFF. The rearrangement joins TRBV5-1 to TRBJ2-1; D is possibly TRBD1 (6 bases). V dropped 2 bases and J dropped 6 bases, with 12 bases sitting between them. Germline V gives CDR1 SGHRS, CDR2 YFSETQ. The length of the CDR3 is 14 residues.

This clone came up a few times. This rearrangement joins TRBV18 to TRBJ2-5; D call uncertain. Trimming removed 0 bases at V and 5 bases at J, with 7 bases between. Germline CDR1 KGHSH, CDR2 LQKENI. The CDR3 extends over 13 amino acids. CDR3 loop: CASSPPSLETQYF. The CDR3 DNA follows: TGTGCCAGCTCACCACCTTCATTGGAGACCCAGTACTTC.

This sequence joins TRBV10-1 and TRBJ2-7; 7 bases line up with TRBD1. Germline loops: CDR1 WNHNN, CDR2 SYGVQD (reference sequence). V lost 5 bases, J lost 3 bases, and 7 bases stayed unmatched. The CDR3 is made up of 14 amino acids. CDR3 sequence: CASSRQGVSYEQYF. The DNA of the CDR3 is TGCGCCAGCAGTCGACAGGGCGTCAGCTACGAGCAGTACTTC.

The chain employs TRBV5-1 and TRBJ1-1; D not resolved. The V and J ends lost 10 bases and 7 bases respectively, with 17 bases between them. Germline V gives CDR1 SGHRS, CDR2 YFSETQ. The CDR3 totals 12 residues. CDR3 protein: CAASLKESEAFF. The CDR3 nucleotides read TGCGCCGCATCTTTGAAGGAGAGTGAAGCTTTCTTT.

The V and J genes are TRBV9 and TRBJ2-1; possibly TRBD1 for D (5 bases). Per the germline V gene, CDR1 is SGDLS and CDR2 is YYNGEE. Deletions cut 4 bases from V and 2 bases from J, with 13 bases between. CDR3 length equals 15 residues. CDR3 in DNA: TGTGCCAGCAGCCCAGGACACCTACCCTACAATGAGCAGTTCTTC. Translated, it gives CASSPGHLPYNEQFF.

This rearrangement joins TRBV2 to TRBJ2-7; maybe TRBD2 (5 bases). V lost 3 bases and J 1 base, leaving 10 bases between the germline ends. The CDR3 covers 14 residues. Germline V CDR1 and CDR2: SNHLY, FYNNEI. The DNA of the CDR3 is TGTGCCAGCAGTGAGACAAGCGGATCCTACGAGCAGTACTTC. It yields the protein CASSETSGSYEQYF.

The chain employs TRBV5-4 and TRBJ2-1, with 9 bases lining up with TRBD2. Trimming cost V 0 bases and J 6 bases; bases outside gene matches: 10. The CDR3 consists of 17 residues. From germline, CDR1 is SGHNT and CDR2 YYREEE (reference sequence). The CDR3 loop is CASSLALGGRALNEQFF. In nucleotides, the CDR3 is TGTGCCAGCAGCTTGGCCTTGGGCGGGAGGGCCCTCAATGAGCAGTTCTTC.

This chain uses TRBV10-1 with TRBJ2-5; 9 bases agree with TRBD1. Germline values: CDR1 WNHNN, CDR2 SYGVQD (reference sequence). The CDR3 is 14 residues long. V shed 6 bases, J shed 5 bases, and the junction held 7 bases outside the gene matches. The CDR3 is CASSKTGTGETQYF. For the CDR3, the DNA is TGCGCCAGCAGCAAGACCGGGACAGGGGAGACCCAGTACTTC.

The CDR3 protein is CASIYMGTGDGETQYF. The CDR3 DNA reads TGTGCCAGCATATATATGGGGACAGGGGATGGTGAGACCCAGTACTTC. The chain links TRBV28 to TRBJ2-5; TRBD1 matches at 10 bases. Germline V gives CDR1 MDHEN, CDR2 SYDVKM. This CDR3 region has 16 residues. After removal of 7 bases from V and 5 bases from J, the junction contained 13 bases not matched to a gene.

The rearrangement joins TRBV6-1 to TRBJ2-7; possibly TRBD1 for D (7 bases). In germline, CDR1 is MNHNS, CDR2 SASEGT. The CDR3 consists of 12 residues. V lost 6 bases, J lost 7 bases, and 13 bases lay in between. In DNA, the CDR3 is TGTGCCAGCAGCAGGACAGGAGGGGAGCAGTACTTC. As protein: CASSRTGGEQYF.

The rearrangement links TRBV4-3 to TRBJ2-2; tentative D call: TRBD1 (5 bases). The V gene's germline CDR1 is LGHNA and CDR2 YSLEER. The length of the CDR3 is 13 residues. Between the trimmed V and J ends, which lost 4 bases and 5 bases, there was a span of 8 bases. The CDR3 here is CASSLTGTGELFF. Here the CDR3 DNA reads TGCGCCAGCAGCCTCACAGGTACCGGGGAGCTGTTTTTT.